Listed below are T cell receptor beta chains from one sample, sequenced in a study of cytomegalovirus exposure and HLA in healthy donors. The repertoire was sequenced with immunoSEQ multiplex PCR; TCRdb's copy has only in-frame clones and lacks some. Of 150,000 to 200,000 clones listed, around three quarters are singletons. Material: PBMCs. These receptor sequences come from a woman aged 40 to 49 in good health and CMV-seronegative. The CDR3 runs from the conserved cysteine through the conserved F or W. A D gene is named only where the DNA matches it firmly. Expanded clones get a size class; other rows say once, few or many, or leave the size out.

J gene: TRBJ1-5
V gene: TRBV21-1
D gene: NA
clone size: NA
CDR3 DNA: TGTGCCAGCAGCGGAAAAAGGGGGGGGAGGGGGGCGAACAATCAGCCCCAGCATTTT
CDR3 protein: CASSGKRGGRGANNQPQHF

J gene: TRBJ1-2
V gene: TRBV18
D gene: TRBD1
clone size: NA
CDR3 DNA: TGTGCCAGCTCACCACAAGCTATCGTTGGGGGACAGGGGAGGCACTATGGCTACACCTTC
CDR3 protein: CASSPQAIVGGQGRHYGYTF

J gene: TRBJ2-7
V gene: TRBV7-8
D gene: TRBD1
clone size: NA
CDR3 DNA: TGTGCCAGCAGCTTAATCCCCGGACAGGGGACCTACGAGCAGTACTTC
CDR3 protein: CASSLIPGQGTYEQYF

J gene: TRBJ2-1
V gene: TRBV7-9
D gene: TRBD2
clone size: NA
CDR3 DNA: TGTGCCAGCAGCCCAACTAGCGGCCGGTCCTACAATGAGCAGTTCTTC
CDR3 protein: CASSPTSGRSYNEQFF

J gene: TRBJ2-4
V gene: TRBV27
D gene: TRBD2
clone size: NA
CDR3 DNA: TGTGCCAGCAGGGGAGCGGGAGTAGCCAAAAACATTCAGTACTTC
CDR3 protein: CASRGAGVAKNIQYF

J gene: TRBJ2-2
V gene: TRBV6-5
D gene: NA
clone size: NA
CDR3 DNA: TGTGCCAGCAGCCTGACAGGCGGCGGGGAGCTGTTTTTT
CDR3 protein: CASSLTGGGELFF

J gene: TRBJ2-3
V gene: TRBV5-1
D gene: NA
clone size: NA
CDR3 DNA: TGCGCCAGCAGCGGGGGACATCCCACAGATACGCAGTATTTT
CDR3 protein: CASSGGHPTDTQYF

J gene: TRBJ2-1
V gene: TRBV5-5
D gene: NA
clone size: NA
CDR3 DNA: TGTGCCAGCAGCTTGGCCAGGCCCAATGAGCAGTTCTTC
CDR3 protein: CASSLARPNEQFF

J gene: TRBJ1-1
V gene: TRBV29-1
D gene: TRBD1
clone size: NA
CDR3 DNA: TGCAGCGTGGATAGGACAGGGGGTGAAGCTTTCTTT
CDR3 protein: CSVDRTGGEAFF

J gene: TRBJ1-2
V gene: TRBV29-1
D gene: TRBD1
clone size: NA
CDR3 DNA: TGCAGCGTAAGACAGGGAGACTATGGCTACACCTTC
CDR3 protein: CSVRQGDYGYTF

J gene: TRBJ2-6
V gene: TRBV7-9
D gene: NA
clone size: NA
CDR3 DNA: TGTGCCAGCAGCTTAGACAGCCGCAGTCTCTCTGGGGCCAACGTCCTGACTTTC
CDR3 protein: CASSLDSRSLSGANVLTF

J gene: TRBJ2-7
V gene: TRBV28
D gene: NA
clone size: NA
CDR3 DNA: TGTGCCAGCAGTTTCGGGGCGGGATTTCGCGAGCAGTACTTC
CDR3 protein: CASSFGAGFREQYF

J gene: TRBJ2-1
V gene: TRBV20-1
D gene: TRBD1
clone size: NA
CDR3 DNA: TGCAGTGCTAGGGTGGGGACAGGTCTGTTCTTC
CDR3 protein: CSARVGTGLFF

J gene: TRBJ1-2
V gene: TRBV30
D gene: NA
clone size: NA
CDR3 DNA: TGTGCCTGGAGCCCCTCGGGGATTACGAAAGACTATGGCTACACCTTC
CDR3 protein: CAWSPSGITKDYGYTF

J gene: TRBJ1-2
V gene: TRBV4-3
D gene: NA
clone size: NA
CDR3 DNA: TGCGCCAGCAGCCAAGATCTCCGGGTTGTAGTTCGCTATGGCTACACCTTC
CDR3 protein: CASSQDLRVVVRYGYTF

J gene: TRBJ2-7
V gene: TRBV19
D gene: NA
clone size: NA
CDR3 DNA: TGTGCCAGTAGTGCCACGACTAGCTCCTACGAGCAGTACTTC
CDR3 protein: CASSATTSSYEQYF

J gene: TRBJ2-7
V gene: TRBV5-1
D gene: TRBD1
clone size: NA
CDR3 DNA: TGCGCCAGCAGCTTGGTAGGACAGGGCCTCCAAAGCGAGCAGTACTTC
CDR3 protein: CASSLVGQGLQSEQYF

J gene: TRBJ1-5
V gene: TRBV30
D gene: NA
clone size: once
CDR3 DNA: TGTGCCTGGAGTGGTAGTGGAGGTCAGCCCCAGCATTTT
CDR3 protein: CAWSGSGGQPQHF

J gene: TRBJ2-3
V gene: TRBV7-9
D gene: NA
clone size: NA
CDR3 DNA: TGTGCCAGCAGCCCCCCGGGCACAGATACGCAGTATTTT
CDR3 protein: CASSPPGTDTQYF

J gene: TRBJ2-1
V gene: TRBV5-1
D gene: NA
clone size: few
CDR3 DNA: TGCGCCAGCAGCGCCGTGCAGTCGAGGGAGCAGTTCTTC
CDR3 protein: CASSAVQSREQFF

J gene: TRBJ2-2
V gene: TRBV6-1
D gene: NA
clone size: NA
CDR3 DNA: TGTGCCAGCAGTGTCAAACTACTAGAAGTAGGCACCGGGGAGCTGTTTTTT
CDR3 protein: CASSVKLLEVGTGELFF

J gene: TRBJ2-7
V gene: TRBV4-3
D gene: NA
clone size: NA
CDR3 DNA: TGCGCCAGCAGCCAAGATAGGGAGGTCGAGGAATACGAGCAGTACTTC
CDR3 protein: CASSQDREVEEYEQYF

J gene: TRBJ1-2
V gene: TRBV9
D gene: NA
clone size: NA
CDR3 DNA: TGTGCCAGCAGCCCCCACGCGGACTATGGCTACACCTTC
CDR3 protein: CASSPHADYGYTF

J gene: TRBJ2-3
V gene: TRBV2
D gene: TRBD2
clone size: NA
CDR3 DNA: TGTGCCAGCAGGGTTACTAGCGGGGGGGGAGATACGCAGTATTTT
CDR3 protein: CASRVTSGGGDTQYF

J gene: TRBJ2-3
V gene: TRBV7-9
D gene: NA
clone size: few
CDR3 DNA: TGTGCCAGCAGCTCCAAGGGGGGGGGCACAGATACGCAGTATTTT
CDR3 protein: CASSSKGGGTDTQYF

J gene: TRBJ1-4
V gene: TRBV4-2
D gene: TRBD1
clone size: NA
CDR3 DNA: TGTGCCAGCAGTCGACAGGGTAGTGAAAAACTGTTTTTT
CDR3 protein: CASSRQGSEKLFF

J gene: TRBJ1-5
V gene: TRBV27
D gene: NA
clone size: NA
CDR3 DNA: TGTGCCAGCAGCCCCCGACAGTACAATCAGCCCCAGCATTTT
CDR3 protein: CASSPRQYNQPQHF

J gene: TRBJ2-3
V gene: TRBV9
D gene: NA
clone size: NA
CDR3 DNA: TGTGCCAGCAGCGCCGCGACTATGAGCACAGATACGCAGTATTTT
CDR3 protein: CASSAATMSTDTQYF

J gene: TRBJ1-2
V gene: TRBV19
D gene: TRBD1
clone size: NA
CDR3 DNA: TGTGCCAGTAAGGCACAGGGGTCTGGCTACACCTTC
CDR3 protein: CASKAQGSGYTF

J gene: TRBJ1-5
V gene: TRBV18
D gene: NA
clone size: NA
CDR3 DNA: TGTGCCAGCTCCCCGACCGACAGGAAGAATCAGCCCCAGCATTTT
CDR3 protein: CASSPTDRKNQPQHF

J gene: TRBJ2-2
V gene: TRBV15
D gene: TRBD2
clone size: NA
CDR3 DNA: TGTGCCACCAGCAGAGATTGGGGACAAGCCGGGACTAGCGGGAGTGATAACACCGGGGAGCTGTTTTTT
CDR3 protein: CATSRDWGQAGTSGSDNTGELFF

J gene: TRBJ2-7
V gene: TRBV5-4
D gene: TRBD2
clone size: NA
CDR3 DNA: TGTGCCAGCAGCCCCAGATTAGCGGGGGGGGGTGAGCAGTACTTC
CDR3 protein: CASSPRLAGGGEQYF

J gene: TRBJ2-7
V gene: TRBV7-9
D gene: TRBD1
clone size: NA
CDR3 DNA: TGTGCCAGCAGTCAGCCCAGGGGGCGCAGCTCCTACGAGCAGTACTTC
CDR3 protein: CASSQPRGRSSYEQYF

J gene: TRBJ2-4
V gene: TRBV27
D gene: NA
clone size: NA
CDR3 DNA: TGTGCCAGCAGTCCGACGGGACTAGCCAAAAACATTCAGTACTTC
CDR3 protein: CASSPTGLAKNIQYF

J gene: TRBJ2-7
V gene: TRBV18
D gene: NA
clone size: NA
CDR3 DNA: TGTGCCAGCTCACCACCGAGAATCGGTCGGTACGAGCAGTACTTC
CDR3 protein: CASSPPRIGRYEQYF

J gene: TRBJ1-1
V gene: TRBV11-3
D gene: NA
clone size: NA
CDR3 DNA: TGTGCCAGCAGCCGGACAGTTTCTGCTGAAGCTTTCTTT
CDR3 protein: CASSRTVSAEAFF

J gene: TRBJ1-1
V gene: TRBV7-8
D gene: TRBD1
clone size: NA
CDR3 DNA: TGTGCCAGCAGCATAATACAGGGGGCAGGGAACACTGAAGCTTTCTTT
CDR3 protein: CASSIIQGAGNTEAFF

J gene: TRBJ2-1
V gene: TRBV27
D gene: TRBD1
clone size: few
CDR3 DNA: TGTGCCAGCAGTTTAGAGGGACAGGGGGGAGGCAATGAGCAGTTCTTC
CDR3 protein: CASSLEGQGGGNEQFF

J gene: TRBJ2-2
V gene: TRBV7-2
D gene: NA
clone size: NA
CDR3 DNA: TGTGCCAGCAGCTTAAGGTTGGCGGGGAGCACCGGGGAGCTGTTTTTT
CDR3 protein: CASSLRLAGSTGELFF

J gene: TRBJ1-1
V gene: TRBV6-1
D gene: TRBD1
clone size: few
CDR3 DNA: TGTGCCAGCAGTAGGGACAGCAACACTGAAGCTTTCTTT
CDR3 protein: CASSRDSNTEAFF

J gene: TRBJ1-6
V gene: TRBV5-1
D gene: NA
clone size: NA
CDR3 DNA: TGCGCCAGCAGTTTTGTTACAGGGAGTTATTCACCCCTCCACTTT
CDR3 protein: CASSFVTGSYSPLHF

J gene: TRBJ2-1
V gene: TRBV7-2
D gene: TRBD2
clone size: NA
CDR3 DNA: TGTGCCAGCAGCCCCGCTAGCGGGCGCCCCTCCTATGAGCAGTTCTTC
CDR3 protein: CASSPASGRPSYEQFF

J gene: TRBJ1-2
V gene: TRBV30
D gene: NA
clone size: NA
CDR3 DNA: TGTGCCTGGAGCCAAGGGGCGAACTTCTATGGCTACACCTTC
CDR3 protein: CAWSQGANFYGYTF

J gene: TRBJ1-6
V gene: TRBV11-2
D gene: NA
clone size: NA
CDR3 DNA: TGTGCCAGCAGCCGTGCGACAGCCCCAAGCTCCTATAATTCACCCCTCCACTTT
CDR3 protein: CASSRATAPSSYNSPLHF

J gene: TRBJ1-4
V gene: TRBV7-2
D gene: NA
clone size: NA
CDR3 DNA: TGTGCCAGCAGCTCCGTATTCGCAACTAATGAAAAACTGTTTTTT
CDR3 protein: CASSSVFATNEKLFF

J gene: TRBJ2-2
V gene: TRBV7-9
D gene: NA
clone size: NA
CDR3 DNA: TGTGCCAGCAGCCAAGAATGGGCAGACACCGGGGAGCTGTTTTTT
CDR3 protein: CASSQEWADTGELFF

J gene: TRBJ2-7
V gene: TRBV6-8
D gene: NA
clone size: NA
CDR3 DNA: TGTGCCAGCAGGCACACCAGCAGGATTGGCGAGCAGTACTTC
CDR3 protein: CASRHTSRIGEQYF

J gene: TRBJ2-2
V gene: TRBV5-4
D gene: TRBD2
clone size: NA
CDR3 DNA: TGTGCCAGCAGCAGGACGGGGGAGGGCGGGGAGCTGTTTTTT
CDR3 protein: CASSRTGEGGELFF

J gene: TRBJ2-1
V gene: TRBV6-4
D gene: NA
clone size: NA
CDR3 DNA: TGTGCCAGCAGTAGGGAGACATCCTACAATGAGCAGTTCTTC
CDR3 protein: CASSRETSYNEQFF

J gene: TRBJ2-7
V gene: TRBV10-3
D gene: TRBD1
clone size: NA
CDR3 DNA: TGTGCCATCAGGGACAGGGCTCTAGCCTACGAGCAGTACTTC
CDR3 protein: CAIRDRALAYEQYF

J gene: TRBJ1-3
V gene: TRBV7-2
D gene: NA
clone size: NA
CDR3 DNA: TGTGCCAGCAGCTTAAGCAGGGCCACCTCTGGAAACACCATATATTTT
CDR3 protein: CASSLSRATSGNTIYF

J gene: TRBJ2-1
V gene: TRBV7-9
D gene: TRBD2
clone size: NA
CDR3 DNA: TGTGCCAGCAGCTTAGCGCGGGGGGGGACTTTCTCCTACAATGAGCAGTTCTTC
CDR3 protein: CASSLARGGTFSYNEQFF